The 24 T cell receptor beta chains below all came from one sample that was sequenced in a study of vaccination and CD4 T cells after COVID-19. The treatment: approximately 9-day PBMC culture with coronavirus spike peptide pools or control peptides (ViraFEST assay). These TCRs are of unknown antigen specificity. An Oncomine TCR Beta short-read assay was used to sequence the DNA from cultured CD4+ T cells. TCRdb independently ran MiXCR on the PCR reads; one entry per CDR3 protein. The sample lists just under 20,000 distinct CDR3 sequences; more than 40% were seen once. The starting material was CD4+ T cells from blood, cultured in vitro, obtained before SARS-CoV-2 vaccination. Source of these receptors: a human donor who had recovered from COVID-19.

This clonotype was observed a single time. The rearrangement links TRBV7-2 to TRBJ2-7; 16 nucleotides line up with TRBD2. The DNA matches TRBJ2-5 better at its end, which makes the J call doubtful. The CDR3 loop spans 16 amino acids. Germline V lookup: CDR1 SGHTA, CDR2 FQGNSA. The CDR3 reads CASSAGLAGGTGTQYF. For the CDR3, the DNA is TGTGCCAGCAGCGCGGGACTAGCGGGGGGGACAGGGACCCAGTACTTC.

CDR3 loop: CASRRQGGTEAFF. The CDR3 bases are TGTGCCAGCAGACGACAGGGGGGGACTGAAGCTTTCTTT. The rearrangement links TRBV27 to TRBJ1-1; 9 nucleotides align to TRBD1. J lost 5 bases, V lost 6 bases, and 4 bases had no gene match. This CDR3 has 13 residues. The germline V gene encodes CDR1 MNHEY and CDR2 SMNVEV (reference sequence).

The CDR3 reads CASSPEAAGLWADSPLHF. In DNA form, the CDR3 reads TGTGCCAGCAGCCCAGAGGCGGCGGGGTTATGGGCTGATTCACCCCTCCACTTT. This rearrangement joins TRBV11-2 to TRBJ1-6, with D unresolved. This CDR3 has 18 amino acids. CDR1 and CDR2 from the germline V gene are SGHAT and FQNNGV. V dropped 5 bases and J dropped 8 bases, with 25 bases sitting between them.

As DNA, the CDR3 is TGTGCCAGCAGCTTGGCCGCTGAAGCTTTCTTT. It yields the protein CASSLAAEAFF. This chain joins TRBV7-2 and TRBJ1-1, with no clear D. Per the germline V gene, CDR1 is SGHTA and CDR2 is FQGNSA. V lost 3 bases and J 6 bases, leaving 5 bases between the germline ends. This CDR3 has 11 residues.

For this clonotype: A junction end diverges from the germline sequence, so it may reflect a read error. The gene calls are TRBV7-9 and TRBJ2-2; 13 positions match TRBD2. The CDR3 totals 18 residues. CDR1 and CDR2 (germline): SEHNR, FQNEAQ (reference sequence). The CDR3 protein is CASSVAGLAGVLAGELFF. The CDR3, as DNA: TGTGCCAGCAGCGTAGCCGGACTAGCGGGAGTGTTGGCCGGGGAGCTGTTTTTT.

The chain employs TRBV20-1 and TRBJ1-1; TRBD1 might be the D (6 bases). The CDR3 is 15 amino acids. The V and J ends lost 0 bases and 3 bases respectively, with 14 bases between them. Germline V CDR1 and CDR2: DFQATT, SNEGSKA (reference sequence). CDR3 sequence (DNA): TGCAGTGCTAGAGATCGAACCAGGGGTTACACTGAAGCTTTCTTT. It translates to CSARDRTRGYTEAFF.

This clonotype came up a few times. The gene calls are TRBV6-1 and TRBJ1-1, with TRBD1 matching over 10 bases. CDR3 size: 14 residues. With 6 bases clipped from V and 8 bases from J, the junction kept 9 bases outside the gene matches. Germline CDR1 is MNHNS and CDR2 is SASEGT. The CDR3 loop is CASSPRDRGGEAFF. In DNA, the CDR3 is TGTGCCAGCAGCCCCCGGGACAGGGGTGGAGAAGCTTTCTTT.

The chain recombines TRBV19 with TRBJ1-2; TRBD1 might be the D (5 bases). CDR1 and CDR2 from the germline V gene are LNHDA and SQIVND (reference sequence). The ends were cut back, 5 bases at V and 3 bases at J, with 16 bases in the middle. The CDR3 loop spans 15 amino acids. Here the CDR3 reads CASSAGTDSHYGYTF. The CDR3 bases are TGTGCCAGTAGTGCCGGGACGGATTCCCACTATGGCTACACCTTC.

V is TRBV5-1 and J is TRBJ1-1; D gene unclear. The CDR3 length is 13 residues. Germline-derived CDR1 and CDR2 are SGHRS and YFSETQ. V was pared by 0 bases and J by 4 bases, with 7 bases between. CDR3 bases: TGCGCCAGCAGCTTGGCTCGTACCACTGAAGCTTTCTTT. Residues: CASSLARTTEAFF.

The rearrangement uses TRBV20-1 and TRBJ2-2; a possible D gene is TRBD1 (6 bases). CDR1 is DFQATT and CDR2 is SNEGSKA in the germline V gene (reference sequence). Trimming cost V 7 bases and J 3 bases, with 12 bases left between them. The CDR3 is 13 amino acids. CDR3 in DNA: TGCAGTGTAGGCAGGGGCGACACCGGGGAGCTGTTTTTT. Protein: CSVGRGDTGELFF.

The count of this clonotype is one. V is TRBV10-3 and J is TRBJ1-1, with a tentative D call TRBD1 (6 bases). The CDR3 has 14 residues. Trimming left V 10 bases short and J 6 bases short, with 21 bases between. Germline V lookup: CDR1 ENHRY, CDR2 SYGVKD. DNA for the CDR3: TGTGCCACGGGAAACGGGGGCAGGGTCCCTGAAGCTTTCTTT. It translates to CATGNGGRVPEAFF.

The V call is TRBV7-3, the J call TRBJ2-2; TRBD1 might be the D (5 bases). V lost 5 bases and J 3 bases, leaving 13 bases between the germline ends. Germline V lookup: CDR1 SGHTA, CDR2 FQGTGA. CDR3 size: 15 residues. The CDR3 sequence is CASSPVGADTGELFF. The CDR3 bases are TGTGCCAGCAGCCCGGTAGGGGCGGACACCGGGGAGCTGTTTTTT.

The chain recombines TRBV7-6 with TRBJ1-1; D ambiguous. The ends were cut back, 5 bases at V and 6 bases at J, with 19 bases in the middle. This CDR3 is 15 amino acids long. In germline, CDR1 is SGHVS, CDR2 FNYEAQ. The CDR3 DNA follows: TGTGCCAGCAGCCCCCACCCGGGGAGGGAAGCTGAAGCTTTCTTT. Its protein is CASSPHPGREAEAFF.

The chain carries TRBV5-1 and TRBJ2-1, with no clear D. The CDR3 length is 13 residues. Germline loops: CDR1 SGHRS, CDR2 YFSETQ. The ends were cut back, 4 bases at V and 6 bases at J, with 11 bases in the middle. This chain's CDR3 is CASSPRAPNEQFF. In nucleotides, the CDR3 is TGCGCCAGCAGCCCCCGGGCCCCCAATGAGCAGTTCTTC. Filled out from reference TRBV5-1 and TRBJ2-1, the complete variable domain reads KAGVTQTPRYLIKTRGQQVTLSCSPISGHRSVSWYQQTPGQGLQFLFEYFSETQRNKGNFPGRFSGRQFSNSRSEMNVSTLELGDSALYLCASSPRAPNEQFFGPGTRLTVL.

CDR3 coding DNA: TGTGCCAGCAGCTTGGTCGGAAGGGGCGAAGGCACTGAAGCTTTCTTT. It encodes CASSLVGRGEGTEAFF. The chain employs TRBV5-6 and TRBJ1-1; D is perhaps TRBD1 (5 bases). From germline, CDR1 is SGHDT and CDR2 YYEEEE. CDR3 length: 16 residues. The germline V and J ends were trimmed by 0 bases and 4 bases, with 16 bases remaining between them.

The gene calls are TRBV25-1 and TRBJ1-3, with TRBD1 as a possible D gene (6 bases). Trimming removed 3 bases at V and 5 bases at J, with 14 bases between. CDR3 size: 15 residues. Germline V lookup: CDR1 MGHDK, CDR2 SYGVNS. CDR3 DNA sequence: TGTGCCAGCAGTGATTCAACAGGGAGTAGAAACACCATATATTTT. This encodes CASSDSTGSRNTIYF.

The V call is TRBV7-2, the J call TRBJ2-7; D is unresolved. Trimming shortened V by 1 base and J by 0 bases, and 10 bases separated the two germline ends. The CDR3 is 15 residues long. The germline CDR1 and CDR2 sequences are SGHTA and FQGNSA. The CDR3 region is CASSLGLSVSYEQYF. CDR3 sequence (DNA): TGTGCCAGCAGCTTAGGCCTCTCAGTCTCCTACGAGCAGTACTTC.

CDR3 sequence (DNA): TGTGCCAGCAGTTTGACTAGCGGGAGGTTAGATACGCAGTATTTT. Its protein product is CASSLTSGRLDTQYF. The genes are TRBV7-2 and TRBJ2-3, with TRBD2 matching 13 bases. Germline lookup yields CDR1 SGHTA and CDR2 FQGNSA. This CDR3 spans 15 amino acids. V was pared by 6 bases and J by 5 bases, with 5 bases of the junction left unmatched.

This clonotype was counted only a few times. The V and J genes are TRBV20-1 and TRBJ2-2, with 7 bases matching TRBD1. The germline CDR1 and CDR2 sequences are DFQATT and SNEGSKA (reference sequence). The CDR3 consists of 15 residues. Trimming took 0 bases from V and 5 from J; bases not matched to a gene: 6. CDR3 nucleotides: TGCAGTGCTAGAGAAAACAGGGGCGGGACCGGGGAGCTGTTTTTT. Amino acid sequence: CSARENRGGTGELFF.

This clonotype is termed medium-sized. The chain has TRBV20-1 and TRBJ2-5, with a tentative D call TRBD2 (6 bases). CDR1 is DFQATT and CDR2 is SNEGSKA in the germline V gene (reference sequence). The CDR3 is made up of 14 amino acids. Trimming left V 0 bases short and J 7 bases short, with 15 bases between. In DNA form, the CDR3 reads TGCAGTGCTAGAGATGGCGGAGGGCTTAGGACCCAGTACTTC. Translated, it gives CSARDGGGLRTQYF.

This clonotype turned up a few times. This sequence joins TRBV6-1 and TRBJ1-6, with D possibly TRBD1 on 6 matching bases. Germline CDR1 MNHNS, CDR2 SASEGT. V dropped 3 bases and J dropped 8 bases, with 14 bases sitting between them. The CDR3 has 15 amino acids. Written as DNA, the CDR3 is TGTGCCAGCAGTGACGGGGGCGCCGGCTATTCACCCCTCCACTTT. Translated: CASSDGGAGYSPLHF.

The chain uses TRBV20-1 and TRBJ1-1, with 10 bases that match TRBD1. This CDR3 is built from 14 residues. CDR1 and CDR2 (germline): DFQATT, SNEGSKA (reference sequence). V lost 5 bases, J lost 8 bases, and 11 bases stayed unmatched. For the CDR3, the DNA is TGCAGTGCTGAGGCCCCGGGACAGGGGTTAGAAGCTTTCTTT. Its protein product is CSAEAPGQGLEAFF.

CDR3 coding DNA: TGTGCCAGCAGTACGAGGGCAGCTAACTATGGCTACACCTTC. The encoded protein is CASSTRAANYGYTF. The chain combines TRBV6-1 with TRBJ1-2; D is unclear. This CDR3 is built from 14 residues. Germline CDR1 and CDR2: MNHNS and SASEGT. V was pared by 5 bases and J by 0 bases, with 10 bases between.

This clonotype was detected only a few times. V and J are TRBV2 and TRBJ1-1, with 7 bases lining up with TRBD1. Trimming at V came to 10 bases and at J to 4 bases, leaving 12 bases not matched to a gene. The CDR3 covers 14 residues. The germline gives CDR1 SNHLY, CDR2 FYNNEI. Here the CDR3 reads CATRTGQRVTEAFF. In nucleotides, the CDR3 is TGTGCCACTAGGACGGGACAGAGGGTCACTGAAGCTTTCTTT.